This T cell receptor beta chain was sequenced during a study of cytomegalovirus exposure and HLA in healthy donors. Findings of the study overall: Later analysis identified several of the most significant clusters that appeared linked to common viral pathogens. Using a false discovery rate of 0.05, a later analysis showed that around 16,000 TCR beta sequences were associated with HLA alleles. High sensitivity and specificity were reportedly achieved when the classifier diagnosed cytomegalovirus status.

Amplification used 60 Vbeta primers and 13 Jbeta primers. This table comes from immunoSEQ multiplex PCR, and its TCRdb copy is limited to in-frame clones, with some not included. The sample is made up of under 70,000 clones, and the top ten hold about 2.1% of it. Germline loops: CDR1 MNHEY, CDR2 SVGAGI. With 7 bases removed from V and 7 bases from J, the gap between germline ends came to 19 bases. CDR3 length: 14 residues. Healthy donors of bone marrow made up the group. Notes on this clone: Its specificity is unknown.

Sequencing input: PBMCs. The V and J genes are TRBV6-5 and TRBJ1-2; D is unclear. The TCR sequence derives from a woman aged 18-29 years in good health and CMV-seronegative. The CDR3 spells CASIKSPASGGYTF. As DNA, the CDR3 is TGTGCCAGCATTAAGTCTCCCGCGTCCGGTGGCTACACCTTC.